Shown below are 14 T cell receptor beta chains from a single sample sequenced in a study of T-cell memory formation after mild COVID-19 (dated by TCRdb to the early 2020s). Libraries came from 5' RACE. The data were produced on an Illumina NovaSeq 6000. Starting from the raw public reads, TCRdb applied fastp trimming at Q25, assembled clones with MiXCR and retained in-frame beta chains. Every CDR3 protein is listed once, alongside the most common genes and DNA of its rows. In all, the sample holds hundreds of thousands of distinct CDR3 sequences, and 7% to 10% of those were seen once. The top ten clones comprise about 22% of the sample. The sequenced material came from PBMCs or a T cell subset sorted from them (not recorded which). The receptors come from a man in his late teens or twenties who had mild COVID-19 (a few samples of this study predate the infection). The sample titles of this study are shuffled in the database, so cell type and time point are left out; the donor was told from shared clones.

This clonotype was seen many times. V gene TRBV11-2 combines with J gene TRBJ1-3; D may be TRBD1 (5 bases). The CDR3 is 14 residues long. CDR1 SGHAT and CDR2 FQNNGV come from the germline V gene. Trimming stripped 2 bases from V and 2 bases from J, with 7 bases between. CDR3 nucleotides: TGTGCCAGCAGCTTAACAGGAGCTGGAAACACCATATATTTT. Protein: CASSLTGAGNTIYF.

This clonotype was observed many times. This chain connects TRBV5-1 to TRBJ1-5; weak D call: TRBD1 (6 bases). Between the trimmed V and J ends, which lost 2 bases and 4 bases, there was a span of 10 bases. The germline gives CDR1 SGHRS, CDR2 YFSETQ. The CDR3 length is 14 residues. As DNA, the CDR3 is TGCGCCAGCAGCTTACAGGGTGGTAATCAGCCCCAGCATTTT. It translates to CASSLQGGNQPQHF. Looking up the rest from reference TRBV5-1 and TRBJ1-5 gives the full variable domain: KAGVTQTPRYLIKTRGQQVTLSCSPISGHRSVSWYQQTPGQGLQFLFEYFSETQRNKGNFPGRFSGRQFSNSRSEMNVSTLELGDSALYLCASSLQGGNQPQHFGDGTRLSIL.

This clonotype was counted many times. The chain couples TRBV7-8 to TRBJ2-1, with a possible D match to TRBD2 (6 bases). This CDR3 region has 15 residues. Germline loops: CDR1 SGHVS, CDR2 FQNEAQ. V was clipped by 3 bases and J by 8 bases, with 17 bases between them. CDR3: CASSLTRLLIDEQFF. CDR3 nucleotides: TGTGCCAGCAGCTTGACTAGACTGCTGATCGATGAGCAGTTCTTC.

The chain has TRBV18 and TRBJ2-7; a weak D match, TRBD2 (5 bases). Trimming shortened V by 0 bases and J by 7 bases, and 13 bases separated the two germline ends. The CDR3 runs 14 residues. Germline V gene data show CDR1 as KGHSH and CDR2 as LQKENI. The CDR3 sequence: CASSPPGMPGEQYV. CDR3 DNA sequence: TGTGCCAGCTCACCACCGGGGATGCCGGGGGAGCAGTACGTC.

This chain connects TRBV29-1 to TRBJ2-1; 7 bases are shared with TRBD1. The V gene's germline CDR1 is SQVTM and CDR2 ANQGSEA. The V and J ends lost 6 bases and 3 bases, in that order; junction bases with no gene match: 11. The CDR3 covers 15 residues. The CDR3 here is CSVQPGTADYNEQFF. CDR3 coding DNA: TGCAGCGTACAACCCGGGACAGCAGACTACAATGAGCAGTTCTTC.

The CDR3 spells CASSAGGEVDTQYF. The DNA of the CDR3 is TGTGCCAGCAGCGCAGGGGGCGAGGTAGATACGCAGTATTTT. This chain connects TRBV7-8 to TRBJ2-3, with 8 bases fitting TRBD1. V was pared by 5 bases and J by 5 bases, with 6 bases of the junction left unmatched. This CDR3 has 14 residues. Germline CDR1 SGHVS, CDR2 FQNEAQ.

This clonotype was observed a few times. The J gene is TRBJ2-2, the V gene TRBV7-9, with D perhaps TRBD1 (6 bases). The CDR3 spans 14 residues. Trimming left V 2 bases short and J 5 bases short, with 9 bases between. The V gene's germline CDR1 is SEHNR and CDR2 FQNEAQ (reference sequence). The CDR3 spells CASSLTQGTGELFF. The DNA of the CDR3 is TGTGCCAGCAGCTTAACCCAGGGGACCGGGGAGCTGTTTTTT. Full variable domain (outside the CDR3, taken from reference TRBV7-9 and TRBJ2-2): DTGVSQNPRHKITKRGQNVTFRCDPISEHNRLYWYRQTLGQGPEFLTYFQNEAQLEKSRLLSDRFSAERPKGSFSTLEIQRTEQGDSAMYLCASSLTQGTGELFFGEGSRLTVL.

The rearrangement uses TRBV7-2 and TRBJ1-5; D call uncertain. The germline CDR1 and CDR2 sequences are SGHTA and FQGNSA. This CDR3 has 15 residues. V lost 7 bases to trimming and J lost 0 bases, with 13 bases between them. CDR3: CASTSRGYSNQPQHF. The CDR3 DNA follows: TGTGCCAGCACCTCACGGGGTTATAGCAATCAGCCCCAGCATTTT.

There are a few counts of this clonotype. CDR3 residues: CAWSVASYSYEQYF. In DNA form, the CDR3 reads TGTGCCTGGAGTGTAGCTAGCTACTCCTACGAGCAGTACTTC. The chain links TRBV30 to TRBJ2-7, with D maybe TRBD2 (5 bases). This CDR3 has 14 amino acids. The V end was cut by 0 bases, the J end by 0 bases, with 9 bases between. CDR1 and CDR2 from the germline V gene are GTSNPN and SVGIG (reference sequence).

In this sample, this clonotype turned up a few times. The V call is TRBV7-9, the J call TRBJ2-2; no clear D. Per the germline V gene, CDR1 is SEHNR and CDR2 is FQNEAQ (reference sequence). Trimming removed 6 bases at V and 8 bases at J, with 10 bases between. The CDR3 covers 12 residues. The CDR3 loop is CASRISVGELFF. The CDR3 DNA sequence: TGTGCCAGCAGAATAAGCGTGGGGGAGCTGTTTTTT.

There are many counts of this clonotype. The chain joins TRBV10-2 to TRBJ1-1, with TRBD1 matching over 7 bases. The V and J ends lost 6 bases and 11 bases, in that order; junction bases with no gene match: 9. Germline V gene lookup returns CDR1 WSHSY and CDR2 SAAADI. The CDR3 consists of 12 residues. The CDR3 sequence is CASSPRGFRAFF. CDR3 nucleotide sequence: TGCGCCAGCAGCCCCAGGGGGTTTAGGGCTTTCTTT.

The chain is built from TRBV7-2 and TRBJ2-3; D perhaps matches TRBD2 (5 bases). The V end lost 1 base, the J end lost 5 bases, and 7 bases lay between the germline ends. The CDR3 spans 13 residues. The germline CDR1 and CDR2 sequences are SGHTA and FQGNSA. CDR3 in DNA: TGTGCCAGCAGCTTAGACCGGGAAGATACGCAGTATTTT. Translation gives CASSLDREDTQYF.

The chain combines TRBV30 with TRBJ2-7; 11 bases are shared with TRBD2. Trimming cost V 1 base and J 6 bases; bases outside gene matches: 8. The CDR3 contains 15 residues. Germline-derived CDR1 and CDR2 are GTSNPN and SVGIG (reference sequence). CDR3: CAWSGSGGGLSEQYF. CDR3 nucleotide sequence: TGTGCCTGGAGTGGTAGCGGGGGGGGTCTGAGCGAGCAGTACTTC.

The V and J genes are TRBV19 and TRBJ2-2; D perhaps matches TRBD1 (5 bases). Trimming took off 3 bases at V and 8 bases at J, with 10 bases between the two ends. Germline CDR1 LNHDA, CDR2 SQIVND (reference sequence). This CDR3 comprises 13 residues. CDR3 in amino acids: CASSMLGAGELFF. The CDR3 bases are TGTGCCAGTAGTATGCTAGGGGCAGGGGAGCTGTTTTTT. Complete variable domain (other parts from reference TRBV19 and TRBJ2-2): DGGITQSPKYLFRKEGQNVTLSCEQNLNHDAMYWYRQDPGQGLRLIYYSQIVNDFQKGDIAEGYSVSREKKESFPLTVTSAQKNPTAFYLCASSMLGAGELFFGEGSRLTVL.